These 29 T cell receptor beta chains were all obtained from the same sample, sequenced in a study of human T cells and chemical hapten exposure. Time point specified: patch test 2, 6 weeks after DPC sensitization. Treatment in this sample: therapeutic diphenylcyclopropenone sensitization with weekly scalp DPC. TCRdb reanalysed the RACE reads using MiXCR and keeps one entry per CDR3 protein. The sample holds just over 350,000 distinct CDR3 sequences, nearly 6.5% seen once. Sequences were derived from whole blood, sampled in connection with sensitization to the hapten diphenylcyclopropenone (DPC). The receptors were sampled from a woman aged 18-29 years with alopecia areata. Some clones in this sample may be carry-over from other donors' samples.

This clonotype was detected only once. The rearrangement uses TRBV7-8 and TRBJ1-5, with a possible D match to TRBD1 (5 bases). CDR1 is SGHVS, CDR2 FQNEAQ, per germline. This CDR3 is built from 15 residues. Trimming removed 5 bases from V and 3 bases from J, with 14 bases in between. CDR3 coding DNA: TGTGCCAGCAGCCTGGGGACGGCCTACAATCAGCCCCAGCATTTT. This encodes CASSLGTAYNQPQHF. Supplemented by reference TRBV7-8 and TRBJ1-5, the full variable domain reads GAGVSQSPRYKVAKRGQDVALRCDPISGHVSLFWYQQALGQGPEFLTYFQNEAQLDKSGLPSDRFFAERPEGSVSTLKIQRTQQEDSAVYLCASSLGTAYNQPQHFGDGTRLSIL.

This clonotype was observed a handful of times. The chain employs TRBV7-2 and TRBJ1-2; the D is unclear. Trimming shortened V by 6 bases and J by 8 bases, and 16 bases separated the two germline ends. The CDR3 runs 13 residues. Looked up from germline, CDR1 is SGHTA and CDR2 is FQGNSA. The CDR3 nucleotides are TGTGCCAGCAGTTCGGAAGGCGTCCGCGGCTACACCTTC. Protein sequence: CASSSEGVRGYTF.

This clonotype has more than one count but fewer than ten. The genes are TRBV7-8 and TRBJ2-5; TRBD2 matches at 7 bases. Germline values: CDR1 SGHVS, CDR2 FQNEAQ. The length of the CDR3 is 14 residues. Losses at the gene ends were 5 bases for V and 5 bases for J; bases not matched to a gene: 8. CDR3 amino acids: CASSIVGRGETQYF. In nucleotides, the CDR3 is TGTGCCAGCAGCATCGTGGGGAGGGGTGAGACCCAGTACTTC.

V gene TRBV6-5 combines with J gene TRBJ2-7, with 10 bases lining up with TRBD1. The CDR3 covers 15 residues. In germline, CDR1 is MNHEY, CDR2 SVGAGI. J gave up 7 bases and V 5 bases, and 11 bases lay outside the gene matches. The CDR3 nucleotides read TGTGCCAGCAGTGCCCGGGACAGGGGCCGCAGGGAGCAGTACTTC. Amino acids: CASSARDRGRREQYF.

This chain joins TRBV6-6 and TRBJ1-1; D gene uncertain. Trimming shortened V by 0 bases and J by 8 bases, and 10 bases separated the two germline ends. Germline V gene sequence: CDR1 MNHNY, CDR2 SVGAGI (reference sequence). CDR3 size: 13 residues. The CDR3 spells CASSYSPTGEAFF. The CDR3 DNA is TGTGCCAGCAGTTACTCTCCTACGGGGGAAGCTTTCTTT.

J is TRBJ2-2 and V is TRBV4-3, with 12 bases that match TRBD2. The CDR3 has 16 residues. The V gene's germline CDR1 is LGHNA and CDR2 YSLEER. Germline trimming cut 3 bases from V and 6 bases from J; bases unmatched to any gene: 5. CDR3 coding DNA: TGCGCCAGCAGCCAGAGGACTAGCGGGGTTCCCGGGGAGCTGTTTTTT. Amino acid sequence: CASSQRTSGVPGELFF.

This clonotype has a count of ten or more. The chain combines TRBV7-3 with TRBJ1-6; no clear D gene. V lost 2 bases to trimming and J lost 10 bases, with 9 bases between them. This CDR3 is built from 13 residues. Germline assignment: CDR1 SGHTA and CDR2 FQGTGA. This chain's CDR3 is CASSLEPGSPLHF. The CDR3 coding sequence is TGTGCCAGCAGCTTAGAGCCCGGATCACCCCTCCACTTT.

The V gene is TRBV25-1, the J gene TRBJ1-1; possibly TRBD1 for D (6 bases). The CDR3 loop spans 14 amino acids. V lost 6 bases and J 1 base, leaving 12 bases between the germline ends. Germline V lookup: CDR1 MGHDK, CDR2 SYGVNS. DNA for the CDR3: TGTGCCAGCAGCCGATACAGGGAGAACACTGAAGCTTTCTTT. Protein product: CASSRYRENTEAFF.

This rearrangement joins TRBV7-2 to TRBJ1-4; 9 bases are shared with TRBD1. CDR3 length: 14 amino acids. The germline gives CDR1 SGHTA, CDR2 FQGNSA. V gave up 6 bases and J gave up 6 bases; unmatched junction bases: 5. The CDR3 nucleotides read TGTGCCAGCAGACTACAGGGGGCGGATGAAAAACTGTTTTTT. Its translation: CASRLQGADEKLFF.

The chain combines TRBV6-5 with TRBJ1-2; D not resolved. The V and J ends lost 0 bases and 7 bases respectively, with 15 bases between them. CDR3 length: 15 residues. The germline V gene has CDR1 MNHEY and CDR2 SVGAGI. CDR3 sequence (DNA): TGTGCCAGCAGTTACTCGTCTTGGGAAGAGAGTGGCTACACCTTC. Encoded protein: CASSYSSWEESGYTF.

The V gene is TRBV4-2, the J gene TRBJ2-1; possibly TRBD1 for D (6 bases). Germline CDR1 is LGHNA and CDR2 is YNFKEQ. The CDR3 contains 15 residues. Trimming took off 0 bases at V and 5 bases at J, with 11 bases between the two ends. The CDR3 sequence: CASSQERTAHNEQFF. Written as DNA, the CDR3 is TGTGCCAGCAGCCAAGAACGGACAGCTCACAATGAGCAGTTCTTC.

This clonotype was seen a handful of times. The V call is TRBV7-9, the J call TRBJ1-6; 9 bases match TRBD1. Germline loops: CDR1 SEHNR, CDR2 FQNEAQ (reference sequence). With 5 bases clipped from V and 2 bases from J, the junction kept 10 bases outside the gene matches. The CDR3 spans 18 residues. DNA of the CDR3: TGTGCCAGCAGCCGTAGGGACAGGGACGGCACCTATAATTCACCCCTCCACTTT. It codes for CASSRRDRDGTYNSPLHF.

This clonotype was detected many times. CDR3 in DNA: TGCGCCAGCAGCTTGGAACAGGGGAGTTATGGCTACACCTTC. Its translation is CASSLEQGSYGYTF. V is TRBV5-1 and J is TRBJ1-2; 7 bases align to TRBD1. CDR3 length equals 14 residues. The J segment lost 5 bases and the V segment lost 0 bases, leaving 4 bases of the junction unmatched. CDR1 and CDR2 (germline): SGHRS, YFSETQ.

This chain links TRBV27 with TRBJ2-3, with D possibly being TRBD2 (7 bases). The V gene's germline CDR1 is MNHEY and CDR2 SMNVEV (reference sequence). Trimming stripped 7 bases from V and 9 bases from J, with 20 bases between. The CDR3 is made up of 14 amino acids. The DNA of the CDR3 is TGTGCCAGCAAGGGCGGGGGCGGTACGGGGACGCAGTATTTT. The encoded protein is CASKGGGGTGTQYF.

This clonotype was detected only a few times. DNA of the CDR3: TGCAGCGTTGACTGGACAGGGCGGTATGAGCAGTTCTTC. This sequence encodes CSVDWTGRYEQFF. This chain links TRBV29-1 with TRBJ2-1; 8 nucleotides agree with TRBD1. The length of the CDR3 is 13 residues. The germline V gene has CDR1 SQVTM and CDR2 ANQGSEA. The V gene end was trimmed by 3 bases and the J gene end by 8 bases; junction bases not matched to a gene: 6.

Many counts were recorded for this clonotype. The rearrangement joins TRBV27 to TRBJ1-6; tentative D call: TRBD1 (6 bases). The CDR3 consists of 17 residues. CDR1 and CDR2 (germline): MNHEY, SMNVEV (reference sequence). The V gene lost 5 bases and the J gene lost 0 bases, with 14 bases spanning the gap. The CDR3 region is CASSNYRESSYNSPLHF. The CDR3 DNA reads as TGTGCCAGCAGTAACTACAGGGAGAGCTCCTATAATTCACCCCTCCACTTT.

This clonotype appeared many times. The chain joins TRBV6-2 or TRBV6-3 to TRBJ1-2; D remains unclear. V lost 7 bases to trimming and J lost 8 bases, with 14 bases between them. The CDR3 contains 12 residues. The germline V gene encodes CDR1 MNHEY and CDR2 SVGEGT. The CDR3 sequence: CASTPVGVGYTF. The CDR3 DNA reads TGTGCCAGCACCCCCGTCGGGGTAGGCTACACCTTC.

V and J are TRBV5-1 and TRBJ2-3, with 13 bases matching TRBD2. The junction had 5 bases not matched to a gene; V was cut back by 4 bases and J by 0 bases. The germline gives CDR1 SGHRS, CDR2 YFSETQ. The CDR3 loop spans 17 amino acids. The CDR3 protein is CASSPTSGGESTDTQYF. The CDR3 DNA follows: TGCGCCAGCAGCCCAACTAGCGGGGGGGAAAGCACAGATACGCAGTATTTT.

The chain links TRBV6-5 to TRBJ1-3, with 9 bases matching TRBD1. Germline-derived CDR1 and CDR2 are MNHEY and SVGAGI. J was trimmed by 4 bases and V by 2 bases; bases with no gene match: 9. The CDR3 is 17 residues long. The CDR3, as DNA: TGTGCCAGCAGTTACCGAAACAGGGGGCGCTCCGGAAACACCATATATTTT. Translated: CASSYRNRGRSGNTIYF.

The table lists this clonotype with many counts. V gene TRBV1 combines with J gene TRBJ2-5; the table's D call, TRBD1, has no DNA check behind it. TRBV1 is a documented pseudogene. This CDR3 is 15 amino acids long. CDR3 nucleotide sequence: TGCACCAGCAGCCAAGATAGAAGGGGGGCAGAGACCCAGTACTTC. Its protein is CTSSQDRRGAETQYF.

This clonotype was observed at least ten times. This chain joins TRBV6-1 and TRBJ1-5, with unresolved D. Deletions cut 11 bases from V and 5 bases from J, with 16 bases between. Germline V gene data show CDR1 as MNHNS and CDR2 as SASEGT. The CDR3 contains 13 residues. The CDR3 here is CAAQWEGYQPQHF. CDR3 nucleotides: TGTGCCGCACAGTGGGAAGGCTATCAGCCCCAGCATTTT.

This clonotype appeared a single time. V is TRBV4-1 and J is TRBJ2-7; unclear D gene. The CDR3 spans 15 residues. Germline V gene lookup returns CDR1 MGHRA and CDR2 YSYEKL. The V and J ends lost 2 bases and 1 base respectively, with 12 bases between them. The CDR3 DNA follows: TGCGCCAGCAGCCAACCCGGGCTCGGTTCCTACGAGCAGTACTTC. The encoded protein is CASSQPGLGSYEQYF.

The rearrangement links TRBV7-3 to TRBJ2-3, with unresolved D. Germline CDR1 SGHTA, CDR2 FQGTGA. Trimming took 5 bases from V and 0 from J, leaving 15 bases between them. The CDR3 extends over 16 amino acids. CDR3: CASSPMGGSSTDTQYF. The CDR3 DNA is TGTGCCAGCAGCCCCATGGGCGGTTCCAGCACAGATACGCAGTATTTT.

This clonotype was seen ten or more times. The rearrangement joins TRBV6-6 to TRBJ1-2, with TRBD1 matching over 7 bases. V shed 2 bases and J 4 bases; nucleotides not matched to a gene: 7. The CDR3 is 15 residues long. CDR1 MNHNY and CDR2 SVGAGI come from the germline V gene (reference sequence). The CDR3 DNA sequence: TGTGCCAGCAGTTACCCTGACAGGGTATTCTATGGCTACACCTTC. Its translation is CASSYPDRVFYGYTF.

This clonotype was seen repeatedly, ten times or more. The J gene is TRBJ1-2, the V gene TRBV28; D unresolved. This CDR3 is built from 17 residues. Germline V lookup: CDR1 MDHEN, CDR2 SYDVKM. Trimming removed 5 bases at V and 5 bases at J, with 24 bases between. This chain's CDR3 is CASSPLPITEFLYGYTF. The CDR3 DNA sequence: TGTGCCAGCAGTCCCCTCCCCATTACAGAATTTCTATATGGCTACACCTTC.

The chain carries TRBV5-1 and TRBJ2-3; possible D gene TRBD2, 6 bases. V lost 6 bases and J lost 10, with 15 bases in between. Germline CDR1 is SGHRS and CDR2 is YFSETQ. CDR3 length: 12 residues. This CDR3 reads CASKEGTNPQYF. The DNA for the CDR3 is TGCGCCAGCAAGGAGGGAACCAATCCGCAGTATTTT.

This clonotype was observed many times. The V gene is TRBV20-1, the J gene TRBJ1-5, with D unresolved. Per the germline V gene, CDR1 is DFQATT and CDR2 is SNEGSKA (reference sequence). This CDR3 has 15 residues. CDR3: CSAEEAYYSNQPQHF. For the CDR3, the DNA is TGCAGCGCTGAAGAGGCCTACTATAGCAATCAGCCCCAGCATTTT.

This clonotype was found many times. This rearrangement joins TRBV6-1 to TRBJ1-1; D gene unclear. CDR3 size: 13 residues. Deletions cut 8 bases from V and 1 base from J, with 11 bases between. The V gene's germline CDR1 is MNHNS and CDR2 SASEGT. This CDR3 is CASLVQKNTEAFF. For the CDR3, the DNA is TGTGCCAGCCTTGTCCAGAAGAACACTGAAGCTTTCTTT.

The V gene is TRBV6-1, the J gene TRBJ1-2; the D is unclear. The CDR3 runs 12 residues. Trimming cost V 8 bases and J 2 bases, with 9 bases left between them. In germline, CDR1 is MNHNS, CDR2 SASEGT. In DNA form, the CDR3 reads TGTGCCAGCGGTAGACCGAACTATGGCTACACCTTC. It is translated as CASGRPNYGYTF.